Presented here are 27 T cell receptor beta chains from one specimen sequenced in a study of blood T cell repertoires in COVID-19. Libraries were prepared by immunoSEQ multiplex PCR; TCRdb keeps only in-frame clonotypes and omits some of them. The sample lists about 78,000 clones, roughly 86% occurring once. The sample comprised peripheral blood. The receptors derive from a man aged 50 to 59 with active or convalescent COVID-19.

The DNA for the CDR3 is TGTGCCAGCAGCTCCGGGACAGGGAAAACTCAGCCCCAGCATTTT. This translates into CASSSGTGKTQPQHF. The J gene is TRBJ1-5, the V gene TRBV28; 9 nucleotides align to TRBD1. This CDR3 has 15 amino acids. V shed 6 bases, J shed 6 bases, and the junction held 9 bases outside the gene matches. Per the germline V gene, CDR1 is MDHEN and CDR2 is SYDVKM. Filled out from reference TRBV28 and TRBJ1-5, the complete variable domain reads DVKVTQSSRYLVKRTGEKVFLECVQDMDHENMFWYRQDPGLGLRLIYFSYDVKMKEKGDIPEGYSVSREKKERFSLILESASTNQTSMYLCASSSGTGKTQPQHFGDGTRLSIL.

The chain has TRBV3-1 (or the pseudogene TRBV3-2) and TRBJ2-5; possible D gene TRBD2, 5 bases. V lost 1 base to trimming and J lost 3 bases, with 9 bases between them. Germline-derived CDR1 and CDR2 are LGHDT and YNNKEL (reference sequence). This CDR3 has 14 residues. The CDR3 reads CASSQGFGKETQYF. The DNA of the CDR3 is TGTGCCAGCAGCCAAGGGTTCGGGAAAGAGACCCAGTACTTC.

This clone was seen a handful of times. V and J are TRBV2 and TRBJ2-2; possibly TRBD1 for D (6 bases). Germline CDR1 is SNHLY and CDR2 is FYNNEI. Trimming took 7 bases from V and 5 from J, leaving 11 bases between them. The CDR3 has 13 residues. The CDR3 spells CASNLDRTGELFF. The CDR3, as DNA: TGTGCCAGCAATCTTGACAGGACCGGGGAGCTGTTTTTT.

The chain is built from TRBV5-4 and TRBJ2-5, with D uncertain. Per the germline V gene, CDR1 is SGHNT and CDR2 is YYREEE (reference sequence). The CDR3 is made up of 14 amino acids. Trimming removed 5 bases at V and 0 bases at J, with 11 bases between. CDR3 sequence reads: CASSPDTNQETQYF. The CDR3 coding sequence is TGTGCCAGCAGTCCCGACACAAACCAAGAGACCCAGTACTTC.

The genes are TRBV4-2 and TRBJ2-3, with 10 bases aligning to TRBD2. With V trimmed by 0 bases and J by 3 bases, 6 bases remained unmatched. CDR1 and CDR2 (germline): LGHNA, YNFKEQ. The length of the CDR3 is 17 residues. CDR3 in amino acids: CASSQDQERGGTDTQYF. Here the CDR3 DNA reads TGTGCCAGCAGCCAAGATCAGGAGCGGGGGGGAACAGATACGCAGTATTTT.

The CDR3 DNA sequence: TGTGCCAGCAGCCCCCGACTAGCGGGGGGGCTCGACGAGCAGTACTTC. Its protein product is CASSPRLAGGLDEQYF. The chain combines TRBV7-2 with TRBJ2-7, with TRBD2 matching over 14 bases. Germline CDR1 and CDR2: SGHTA and FQGNSA. The CDR3 has 16 amino acids. V trimming: 5 bases; J trimming: 5 bases; junction bases outside the gene matches: 8.

The chain joins TRBV6-4 to TRBJ2-3; D is perhaps TRBD1 (7 bases). The CDR3 extends over 17 amino acids. Trimming removed 4 bases from V and 2 bases from J, with 19 bases in between. Germline CDR1 and CDR2: MRHNA and SNTAGT. CDR3 sequence: CASSVEAGTAATDTQYF. CDR3 nucleotides: TGTGCCAGCAGTGTAGAGGCGGGGACAGCGGCCACAGATACGCAGTATTTT.

In its sample, this clone was seen a few times. The chain employs TRBV12-5 and TRBJ2-7; maybe TRBD1 (6 bases). V lost 5 bases and J lost 2, with 13 bases in between. CDR1 is LGHNT and CDR2 is FRNRAP in the germline V gene. The CDR3 runs to 14 residues. CDR3 amino acids: CASGSKQGTYEQYF. For the CDR3, the DNA is TGTGCTAGTGGTAGCAAACAGGGTACCTACGAGCAGTACTTC.

This CDR3 reads CSAVSRDSYGYTF. In nucleotides, the CDR3 is TGCAGCGCCGTTAGCCGGGACAGTTATGGCTACACCTTC. V and J are TRBV29-1 and TRBJ1-2, with 7 bases aligning to TRBD1. J was trimmed by 5 bases and V by 7 bases; bases with no gene match: 10. The CDR3 has 13 amino acids. From germline, CDR1 is SQVTM and CDR2 ANQGSEA.

The chain carries TRBV28 and TRBJ1-3; TRBD1 aligns across 10 bases. In germline, CDR1 is MDHEN, CDR2 SYDVKM. The CDR3 has 14 amino acids. In nucleotides, the CDR3 is TGTGCGTGTGGGACAGGGGAATCTGGAAACACCATATATTTT. It encodes CACGTGESGNTIYF. Combining the CDR3 with reference TRBV28 and TRBJ1-3 gives the whole variable domain DVKVTQSSRYLVKRTGEKVFLECVQDMDHENMFWYRQDPGLGLRLIYFSYDVKMKEKGDIPEGYSVSREKKERFSLILESASTNQTSMYLCACGTGESGNTIYFGEGSWLTVV.

The chain has TRBV28 and TRBJ1-6, with D possibly TRBD1 on 5 matching bases. The CDR3 sequence is 18 residues long. V was trimmed by 4 bases and J by 1 base, leaving 17 bases between them. Germline V gene lookup returns CDR1 MDHEN and CDR2 SYDVKM. In DNA, the CDR3 is TGTGCCAGCAGTTCCCACCAGGGTGTTGATTCCTATAATTCACCCCTCCACTTT. Its translation: CASSSHQGVDSYNSPLHF.

The chain recombines TRBV10-2 with TRBJ1-3; 9 bases are shared with TRBD1. V gave up 7 bases and J gave up 3 bases; unmatched junction bases: 16. The CDR3 has 18 amino acids. Germline loops: CDR1 WSHSY, CDR2 SAAADI. The CDR3 coding sequence is TGCGCCAGCAAGAACGGGACAGGGCGCGGTTCTGGTGGAAACACCATATATTTT. Its protein product is CASKNGTGRGSGGNTIYF.

V gene TRBV19 combines with J gene TRBJ1-4; TRBD1 matches 9 bases. CDR1 is LNHDA and CDR2 is SQIVND in the germline V gene (reference sequence). J lost 8 bases, V lost 1 base, and 2 bases had no gene match. The CDR3 is 14 residues long. CDR3 DNA sequence: TGTGCCAGTAGTATAGGCACAGGGGGCGAAAAACTGTTTTTT. This encodes CASSIGTGGEKLFF.

The chain recombines TRBV19 with TRBJ2-7; possible D gene TRBD1, 5 bases. The CDR3 is made up of 13 amino acids. Germline V gives CDR1 LNHDA, CDR2 SQIVND (reference sequence). The V end lost 3 bases, the J end lost 1 base, and 7 bases lay between the germline ends. The CDR3 coding sequence is TGTGCCAGTAGTATCGGACATTCCTACGAGCAGTACTTC. It specifies CASSIGHSYEQYF.

The rearrangement links TRBV5-6 to TRBJ2-7; D is undetermined. The CDR3 consists of 14 residues. Germline-derived CDR1 and CDR2 are SGHDT and YYEEEE. Trimming removed 2 bases from V and 2 bases from J, with 11 bases in between. CDR3 residues: CASSFEPGPYEQYF. As DNA, the CDR3 is TGTGCCAGCAGCTTTGAGCCAGGCCCCTACGAGCAGTACTTC.

The gene calls are TRBV12-5 and TRBJ2-3, with 9 bases fitting TRBD2. The CDR3 spans 18 residues. The J segment lost 3 bases and the V segment lost 2 bases, leaving 12 bases of the junction unmatched. Germline CDR1 is LGHNT and CDR2 is FRNRAP. CDR3 bases: TGTGCTAGTGGTTTGTCGGCGGGGGGGCAACTTGCGACAGATACGCAGTATTTT. Protein: CASGLSAGGQLATDTQYF.

The V call is TRBV12-3 or TRBV12-4, the J call TRBJ1-1, with a possible D match to TRBD1 (6 bases). The CDR3 has 12 amino acids. V shed 5 bases and J shed 10 bases, with 14 bases lying between them. The CDR3 region is CASSKDSQGAFF. CDR3 DNA: TGTGCCAGCAGTAAGGACAGTCAGGGAGCTTTCTTT.

The chain recombines TRBV6-5 with TRBJ2-5; possible D gene TRBD2, 5 bases. CDR1 MNHEY and CDR2 SVGAGI come from the germline V gene. Trimming cost V 6 bases and J 9 bases, with 17 bases left between them. The CDR3 length is 13 residues. The DNA for the CDR3 is TGTGCCAGCAGGAACATTGGGGTGGGAGCCCAGTACTTC. It yields the protein CASRNIGVGAQYF.

The gene calls are TRBV2 and TRBJ2-5, with D tentatively TRBD2 (6 bases). The ends were cut back, 3 bases at V and 5 bases at J, with 16 bases in the middle. CDR3 size: 15 residues. CDR1 is SNHLY, CDR2 FYNNEI, per germline. CDR3 nucleotide sequence: TGTGCCAGCAGTGACTCTTCGGGAGAGGTGGAGACCCAGTACTTC. This codes for CASSDSSGEVETQYF.

The rearrangement uses TRBV6-1 and TRBJ2-5, with D uncertain. The V end lost 7 bases, the J end lost 1 base, and 10 bases lay between the germline ends. CDR3 length: 13 amino acids. Germline CDR1 is MNHNS and CDR2 is SASEGT. The chain's CDR3 is CASTPGTQETQYF. CDR3 in DNA: TGTGCCAGCACCCCAGGTACCCAAGAGACCCAGTACTTC.

V usage is TRBV9 and J usage is TRBJ1-5; unclear D gene. The germline V and J ends were trimmed by 2 bases and 3 bases, with 9 bases remaining between them. Per the germline V gene, CDR1 is SGDLS and CDR2 is YYNGEE. The CDR3 runs to 14 residues. The CDR3 here is CASSVLGDNQPQHF. The CDR3 DNA reads TGTGCCAGCAGCGTTTTAGGAGACAATCAGCCCCAGCATTTT. Complete variable domain (other parts from reference TRBV9 and TRBJ1-5): DSGVTQTPKHLITATGQRVTLRCSPRSGDLSVYWYQQSLDQGLQFLIQYYNGEERAKGNILERFSAQQFPDLHSELNLSSLELGDSALYFCASSVLGDNQPQHFGDGTRLSIL.

The chain uses TRBV3-1 (or the pseudogene TRBV3-2) and TRBJ2-1; D is unclear. V lost 1 base to trimming and J lost 5 bases, with 6 bases between them. Germline V gene sequence: CDR1 LGHDT, CDR2 YNNKEL (reference sequence). This CDR3 contains 13 residues. CDR3 DNA: TGTGCCAGCAGCCAAGCCGCTAACAATGAGCAGTTCTTC. Encoded protein: CASSQAANNEQFF.

This chain joins TRBV4-1 and TRBJ1-1; D is unclear. CDR3 size: 15 residues. V lost 0 bases to trimming and J lost 0 bases, with 8 bases between them. From germline, CDR1 is MGHRA and CDR2 YSYEKL. CDR3 coding DNA: TGCGCCAGCAGCCAAGATTTGGCAATGAACACTGAAGCTTTCTTT. Encoded protein: CASSQDLAMNTEAFF.

The chain couples TRBV25-1 to TRBJ2-1, with 13 bases matching TRBD2. The germline CDR1 and CDR2 sequences are MGHDK and SYGVNS. The CDR3 loop spans 15 amino acids. J was trimmed by 5 bases and V by 5 bases; bases with no gene match: 3. The CDR3 here is CASSTSGGANNEQFF. CDR3 nucleotides: TGTGCCAGCAGTACTAGCGGGGGGGCAAACAATGAGCAGTTCTTC.

This clone was observed once. This chain joins TRBV7-9 and TRBJ1-1, with a weak D call TRBD1 (6 bases). The CDR3 has 15 amino acids. The V end lost 5 bases, the J end lost 3 bases, and 16 bases lay between the germline ends. CDR1 and CDR2 from the germline V gene are SEHNR and FQNEAQ (reference sequence). The CDR3 DNA is TGTGCCAGCAGCCTAGGTGTAGGGGGTGACACTGAAGCTTTCTTT. Its protein product is CASSLGVGGDTEAFF. Combining the CDR3 with reference TRBV7-9 and TRBJ1-1 gives the whole variable domain DTGVSQNPRHKITKRGQNVTFRCDPISEHNRLYWYRQTLGQGPEFLTYFQNEAQLEKSRLLSDRFSAERPKGSFSTLEIQRTEQGDSAMYLCASSLGVGGDTEAFFGQGTRLTVV.

J is TRBJ1-4 and V is TRBV7-4, with 7 bases fitting TRBD1. V trimming: 1 base; J trimming: 2 bases; junction bases outside the gene matches: 4. This CDR3 is built from 16 residues. Germline assignment: CDR1 SGHVT and CDR2 SQSDAQ. CDR3 sequence reads: CASSLGRGCTNEKLFF. The CDR3, as DNA: TGTGCCAGCAGCTTAGGCAGGGGGTGTACTAATGAAAAACTGTTTTTT.

This clone was recorded once. The rearrangement joins TRBV18 to TRBJ1-6, with 10 nucleotides matching TRBD1. J lost 11 bases, V lost 2 bases, and 9 bases had no gene match. In germline, CDR1 is KGHSH, CDR2 LQKENI. This CDR3 has 16 residues. CDR3 loop: CASSPWDGTGVTPLHF. CDR3 bases: TGTGCCAGCTCACCATGGGACGGGACAGGGGTTACACCCCTCCACTTT.